Reported below is one T cell receptor (beta chain). This entry comes from a study of HIV-infected patients and healthy controls. TCRdb independently ran MiXCR on the 5' RACE reads; one entry per CDR3 protein. This sample has about 67,000 distinct CDR3 sequences, with about 16% found just once. The receptor was derived from a human donor in good health. The sample consisted of CD4+ T cells from blood.

The CDR3 spells CSARRGSISGELFF. As DNA, the CDR3 is TGCAGTGCCAGGCGGGGTAGTATCAGCGGGGAGCTGTTTTTT. The V call is TRBV20-1, the J call TRBJ2-2, with D maybe TRBD2 (6 bases). In germline, CDR1 is DFQATT, CDR2 SNEGSKA (reference sequence). V was cut by 6 bases and J by 7 bases, with 18 bases left in between. This CDR3 region has 14 residues.